This record concerns one T cell receptor beta chain sequence. This sample is drawn from a study of control samples from healthy donors and cancer patients. TCRdb's table, derived via immunoSEQ multiplex PCR, lists solely in-frame clones and lacks some. The sample has around 130,000 clones, approximately 95% seen once; the top ten hold 3.6%. Between the trimmed V and J ends, which lost 0 bases and 5 bases, there was a span of 17 bases. CDR3 size: 16 residues. Germline values: CDR1 SGDLS, CDR2 YYNGEE. The sequenced sample was blood. V and J are TRBV9 and TRBJ2-5; D remains unclear. The receptor's source is a man aged 25-45 years in good health. In nucleotides, the CDR3 is TGTGCCAGCAGCGTAGGATCTTCGAGGAATAGGGAGACCCAGTACTTC. Residues: CASSVGSSRNRETQYF.